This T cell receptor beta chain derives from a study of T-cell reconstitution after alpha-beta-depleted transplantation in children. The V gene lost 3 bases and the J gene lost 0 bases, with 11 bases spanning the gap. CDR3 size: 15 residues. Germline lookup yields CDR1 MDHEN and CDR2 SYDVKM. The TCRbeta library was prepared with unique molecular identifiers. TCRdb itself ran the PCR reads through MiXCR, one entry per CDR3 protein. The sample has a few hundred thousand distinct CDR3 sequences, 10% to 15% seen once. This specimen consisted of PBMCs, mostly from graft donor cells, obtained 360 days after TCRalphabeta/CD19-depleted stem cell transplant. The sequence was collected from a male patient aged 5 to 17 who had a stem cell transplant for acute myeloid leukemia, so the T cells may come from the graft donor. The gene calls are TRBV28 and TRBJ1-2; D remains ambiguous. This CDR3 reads CASSFEGVSNYGYTF. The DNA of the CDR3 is TGTGCCAGCAGTTTTGAGGGCGTCTCTAACTATGGCTACACCTTC.